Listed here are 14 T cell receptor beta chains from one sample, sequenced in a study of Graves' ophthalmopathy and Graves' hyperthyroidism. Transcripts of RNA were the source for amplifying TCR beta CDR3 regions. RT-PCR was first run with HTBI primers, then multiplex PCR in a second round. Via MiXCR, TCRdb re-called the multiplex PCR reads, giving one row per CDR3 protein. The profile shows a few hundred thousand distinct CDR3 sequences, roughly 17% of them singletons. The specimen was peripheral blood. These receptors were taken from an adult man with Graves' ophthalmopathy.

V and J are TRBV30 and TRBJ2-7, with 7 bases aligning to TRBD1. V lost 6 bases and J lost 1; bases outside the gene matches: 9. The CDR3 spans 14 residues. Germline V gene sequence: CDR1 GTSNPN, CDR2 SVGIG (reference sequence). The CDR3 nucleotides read TGTGCCTGTATTATGACAGGGAAATCCTACGAGCAGTACTTC. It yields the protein CACIMTGKSYEQYF.

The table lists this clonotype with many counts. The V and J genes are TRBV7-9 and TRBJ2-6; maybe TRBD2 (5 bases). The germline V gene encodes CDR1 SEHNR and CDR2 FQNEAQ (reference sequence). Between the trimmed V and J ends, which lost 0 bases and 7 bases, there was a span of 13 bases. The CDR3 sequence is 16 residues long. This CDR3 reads CASSLASSLTANVLTF. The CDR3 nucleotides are TGTGCCAGCAGCTTAGCCTCTAGCCTTACCGCCAACGTCCTGACTTTC.

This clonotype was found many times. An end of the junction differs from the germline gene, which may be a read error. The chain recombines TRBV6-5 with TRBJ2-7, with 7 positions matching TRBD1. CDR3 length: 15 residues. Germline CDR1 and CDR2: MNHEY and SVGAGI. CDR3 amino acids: CASTLDRVGSCEQYF. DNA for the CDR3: TGTGCCAGCACGCTCGACAGGGTGGGCTCCTGCGAGCAGTACTTC.

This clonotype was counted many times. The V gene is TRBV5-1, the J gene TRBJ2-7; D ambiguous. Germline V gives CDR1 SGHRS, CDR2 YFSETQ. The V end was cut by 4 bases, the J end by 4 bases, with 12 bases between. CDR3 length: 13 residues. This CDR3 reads CASSLNWEYEQYF. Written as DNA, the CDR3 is TGCGCCAGCAGCCTGAATTGGGAATACGAGCAGTACTTC.

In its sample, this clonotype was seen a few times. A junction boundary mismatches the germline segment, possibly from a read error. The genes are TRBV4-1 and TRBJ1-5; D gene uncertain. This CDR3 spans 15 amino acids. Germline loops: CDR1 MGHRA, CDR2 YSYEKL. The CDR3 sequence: CASSQDMGSNQPQLF. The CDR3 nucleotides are TGCGCCAGCAGCCAAGATATGGGAAGCAATCAGCCCCAGCTTTTT.

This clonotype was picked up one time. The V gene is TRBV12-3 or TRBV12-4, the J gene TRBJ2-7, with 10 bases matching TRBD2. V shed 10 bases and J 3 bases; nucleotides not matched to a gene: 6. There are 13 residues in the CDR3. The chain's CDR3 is CATKLAGNYEQYF. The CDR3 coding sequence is TGTGCCACGAAACTAGCGGGAAACTACGAGCAGTACTTC.

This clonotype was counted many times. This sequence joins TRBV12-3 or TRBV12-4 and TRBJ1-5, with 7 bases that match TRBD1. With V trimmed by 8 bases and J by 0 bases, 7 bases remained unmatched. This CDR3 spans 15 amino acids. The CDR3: CASCTTGYSNQPQHF. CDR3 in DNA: TGTGCCAGCTGTACGACAGGGTATAGCAATCAGCCCCAGCATTTT.

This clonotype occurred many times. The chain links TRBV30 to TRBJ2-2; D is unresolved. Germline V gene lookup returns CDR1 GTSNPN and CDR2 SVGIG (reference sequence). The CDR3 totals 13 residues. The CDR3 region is CSWGLKNTGELFF. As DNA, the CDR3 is TGTAGTTGGGGTCTCAAGAACACCGGGGAGCTGTTTTTT.

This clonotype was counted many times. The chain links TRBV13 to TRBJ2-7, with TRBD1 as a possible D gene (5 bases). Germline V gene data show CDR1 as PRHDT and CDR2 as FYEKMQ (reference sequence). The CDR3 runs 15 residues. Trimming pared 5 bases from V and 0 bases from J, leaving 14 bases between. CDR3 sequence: CASSPRGPVSYEQYF. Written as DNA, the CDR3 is TGTGCCAGCAGCCCTAGGGGTCCCGTCTCCTACGAGCAGTACTTC.

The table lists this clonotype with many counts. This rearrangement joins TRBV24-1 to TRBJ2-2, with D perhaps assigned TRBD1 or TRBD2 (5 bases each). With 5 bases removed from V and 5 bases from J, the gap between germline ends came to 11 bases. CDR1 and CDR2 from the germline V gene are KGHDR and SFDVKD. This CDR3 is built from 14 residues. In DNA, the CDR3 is TGTGCCACCAGTGGGGACGGCGCAACCGGGGAGCTGTTTTTT. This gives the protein CATSGDGATGELFF.

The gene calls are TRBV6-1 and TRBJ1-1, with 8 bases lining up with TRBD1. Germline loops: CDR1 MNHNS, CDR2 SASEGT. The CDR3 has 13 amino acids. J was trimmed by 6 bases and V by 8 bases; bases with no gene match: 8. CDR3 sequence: CASLRQGRSEAFF. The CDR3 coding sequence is TGTGCCAGCCTCCGACAGGGGAGGTCTGAAGCTTTCTTT.

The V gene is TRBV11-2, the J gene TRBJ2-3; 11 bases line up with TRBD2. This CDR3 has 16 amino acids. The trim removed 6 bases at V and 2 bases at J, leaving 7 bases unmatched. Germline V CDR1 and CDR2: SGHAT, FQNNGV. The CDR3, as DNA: TGTGCCAGCAGACTGGGACTAGCGGAGCCCACAGATACGCAGTATTTT. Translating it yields CASRLGLAEPTDTQYF.

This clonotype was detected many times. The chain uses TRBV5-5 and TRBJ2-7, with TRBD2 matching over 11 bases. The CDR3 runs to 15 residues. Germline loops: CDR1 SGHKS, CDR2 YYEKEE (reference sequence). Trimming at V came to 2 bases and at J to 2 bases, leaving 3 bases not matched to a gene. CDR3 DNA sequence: TGTGCCAGCAGCTTCAGACTAGCGGGGACCTACGAGCAGTACTTC. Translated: CASSFRLAGTYEQYF.

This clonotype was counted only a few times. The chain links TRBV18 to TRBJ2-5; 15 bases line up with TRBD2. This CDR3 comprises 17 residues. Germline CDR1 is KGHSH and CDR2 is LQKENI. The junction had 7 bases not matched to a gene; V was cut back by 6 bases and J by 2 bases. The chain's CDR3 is CASSQWTSGREQETQYF. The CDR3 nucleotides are TGTGCCAGCTCCCAATGGACTAGCGGGAGGGAACAAGAGACCCAGTACTTC.